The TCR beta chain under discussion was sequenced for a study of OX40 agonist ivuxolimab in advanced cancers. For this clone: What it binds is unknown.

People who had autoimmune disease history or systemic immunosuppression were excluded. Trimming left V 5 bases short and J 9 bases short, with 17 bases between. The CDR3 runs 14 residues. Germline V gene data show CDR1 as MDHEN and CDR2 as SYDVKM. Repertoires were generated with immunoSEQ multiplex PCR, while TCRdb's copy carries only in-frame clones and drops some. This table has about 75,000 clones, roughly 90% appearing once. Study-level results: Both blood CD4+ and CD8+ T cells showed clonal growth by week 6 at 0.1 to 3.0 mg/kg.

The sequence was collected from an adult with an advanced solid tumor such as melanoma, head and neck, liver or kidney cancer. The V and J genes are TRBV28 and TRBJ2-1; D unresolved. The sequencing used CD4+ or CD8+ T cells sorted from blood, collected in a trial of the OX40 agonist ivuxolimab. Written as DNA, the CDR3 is TGTGCCAGCAGTGGGAAGGGTTCCTTTGGTGAGCAGTTCTTC. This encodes CASSGKGSFGEQFF.